Below, 30 T cell receptor beta chains from the same sample are listed, as sequenced in a study of blood T cell repertoires in COVID-19. Only in-frame clones appear in the TCRdb table, and some are missing; sequencing was by immunoSEQ multiplex PCR. The sample has approximately 340,000 clones, approximately 82% seen once. Input material: peripheral blood. The receptors were gathered from a man under 40 with active or convalescent COVID-19.

The chain couples TRBV10-3 to TRBJ1-4; TRBD1 aligns across 8 bases. The CDR3 extends over 14 amino acids. Germline V CDR1 and CDR2: ENHRY, SYGVKD. V was clipped by 6 bases and J by 5 bases; unmatched bases: 5. CDR3 DNA sequence: TGTGCCATCAGGGACAGGGCCCCAAATGAAAAACTGTTTTTT. This gives the protein CAIRDRAPNEKLFF.

The V gene is TRBV19, the J gene TRBJ2-3; perhaps TRBD1 as D (6 bases). The CDR3 has 15 residues. V gave up 2 bases and J gave up 0 bases, with 9 bases separating them. Germline assignment: CDR1 LNHDA and CDR2 SQIVND (reference sequence). CDR3 sequence reads: CASSIQGPSTDTQYF. The CDR3 nucleotides read TGTGCCAGTAGTATACAGGGGCCGAGCACAGATACGCAGTATTTT.

The chain carries TRBV6-2 or TRBV6-3 and TRBJ2-5, with a tentative D call TRBD2 (6 bases). The CDR3 runs 15 residues. Trimming took 3 bases from V and 1 from J, leaving 12 bases between them. CDR1 and CDR2 from the germline V gene are MNHEY and SVGEGT. The CDR3: CASSYEGLSQETQYF. In DNA form, the CDR3 reads TGTGCCAGCAGTTATGAGGGACTCTCCCAAGAGACCCAGTACTTC.

The CDR3 DNA reads TGTGCCAGTTCGGGTAATGGAAACACCATATATTTT. Translating it yields CASSGNGNTIYF. V and J are TRBV19 and TRBJ1-3; no reliable D call. The CDR3 has 12 residues. Trimming left V 8 bases short and J 3 bases short, with 8 bases between. CDR1 LNHDA and CDR2 SQIVND come from the germline V gene (reference sequence).

This chain uses TRBV6-5 with TRBJ2-7; D gene ambiguous. The CDR3 extends over 13 amino acids. Per the germline V gene, CDR1 is MNHEY and CDR2 is SVGAGI. V shed 2 bases and J shed 1 base, with 6 bases lying between them. This CDR3 reads CASSYRQSYEQYF. Here the CDR3 DNA reads TGTGCCAGCAGTTACAGACAATCCTACGAGCAGTACTTC.

J is TRBJ2-1 and V is TRBV11-1; 9 nucleotides line up with TRBD1. The junction had 5 bases not matched to a gene; V was cut back by 6 bases and J by 5 bases. The CDR3 spans 14 residues. Looked up from germline, CDR1 is SGHAT and CDR2 is FQDESV (reference sequence). The CDR3, as DNA: TGTGCCAGCAGTAACAGACAGGGGGACAATGAGCAGTTCTTC. This codes for CASSNRQGDNEQFF.

The V call is TRBV4-3, the J call TRBJ1-2; 7 bases are a match to TRBD1. The J segment lost 0 bases and the V segment lost 1 base, leaving 5 bases of the junction unmatched. There are 16 residues in the CDR3. Germline assignment: CDR1 LGHNA and CDR2 YSLEER. The DNA of the CDR3 is TGCGCCAGCAGCCAAGGGACAGGCCGAGCTAACTATGGCTACACCTTC. Translating it yields CASSQGTGRANYGYTF.

The rearrangement links TRBV4-3 to TRBJ2-7; 9 positions match TRBD2. V was pared by 1 base and J by 6 bases, with 4 bases of the junction left unmatched. The CDR3 length is 14 residues. The germline gives CDR1 LGHNA, CDR2 YSLEER. The CDR3 is CASSQGASGIEQYF. CDR3 nucleotides: TGCGCCAGCAGCCAAGGGGCTAGCGGGATCGAGCAGTACTTC.

The chain carries TRBV5-1 and TRBJ2-1, with 7 bases lining up with TRBD2. The germline gives CDR1 SGHRS, CDR2 YFSETQ. The CDR3 runs 17 residues. J lost 4 bases, V lost 0 bases, and 10 bases had no gene match. In nucleotides, the CDR3 is TGCGCCAGCAGCTTGGAACAAGGGCTAGCGGCGTACAATGAGCAGTTCTTC. This encodes CASSLEQGLAAYNEQFF. The entire variable domain, with the rest obtained from reference TRBV5-1 and TRBJ2-1, is as follows: KAGVTQTPRYLIKTRGQQVTLSCSPISGHRSVSWYQQTPGQGLQFLFEYFSETQRNKGNFPGRFSGRQFSNSRSEMNVSTLELGDSALYLCASSLEQGLAAYNEQFFGPGTRLTVL.

The V gene is TRBV24-1, the J gene TRBJ2-5, with 8 nucleotides matching TRBD1. Germline V gene lookup returns CDR1 KGHDR and CDR2 SFDVKD. The CDR3 has 15 amino acids. The ends lost 5 bases at V and 5 bases at J; junction bases unmatched: 9. The CDR3 DNA reads as TGTGCCACCAGTGTGGGGACAGGCATCGTCGAGACCCAGTACTTC. Its protein is CATSVGTGIVETQYF.

The V gene is TRBV12-3 or TRBV12-4, the J gene TRBJ2-7; the match to TRBD2 covers 7 bases. V dropped 2 bases and J dropped 6; count of bases not matched to a gene: 1. There are 12 residues in the CDR3. CDR3 loop: CASSLWGGEQYF. The CDR3 region has the DNA TGTGCCAGCAGTTTATGGGGGGGCGAGCAGTACTTC.

This chain links TRBV7-3 with TRBJ1-6; D call uncertain. V lost 5 bases, J lost 10 bases, and 21 bases lay in between. The V gene's germline CDR1 is SGHTA and CDR2 FQGTGA. This CDR3 has 16 amino acids. CDR3 sequence reads: CASSPAAAKPVSPLHF. The CDR3 bases are TGTGCCAGCAGCCCCGCGGCCGCTAAGCCAGTCTCACCCCTCCACTTT. Full variable domain (remainder filled in from reference TRBV7-3 and TRBJ1-6): GAGVSQTPSNKVTEKGKYVELRCDPISGHTALYWYRQSLGQGPEFLIYFQGTGAADDSGLPNDRFFAVRPEGSVSTLKIQRTERGDSAVYLCASSPAAAKPVSPLHFGNGTRLTVT.

The CDR3 DNA follows: TGTGCCAGCAGCCCGGGGGGGCGGACTGAAGCTTTCTTT. This codes for CASSPGGRTEAFF. V usage is TRBV28 and J usage is TRBJ1-1; the D gene is possibly TRBD1 (6 bases). Trimming cost V 6 bases and J 5 bases, with 13 bases left between them. The CDR3 is 13 amino acids. Germline CDR1 is MDHEN and CDR2 is SYDVKM.

The rearrangement joins TRBV7-2 to TRBJ1-2, with a weak D call TRBD1 (5 bases). CDR3 length: 14 residues. The V gene lost 4 bases and the J gene lost 4 bases, with 13 bases spanning the gap. Germline CDR1 SGHTA, CDR2 FQGNSA. The CDR3 is CASSSGPGAYGYTF. DNA of the CDR3: TGTGCCAGCAGCTCCGGACCTGGGGCCTATGGCTACACCTTC.

V and J are TRBV7-9 and TRBJ2-3; D perhaps matches TRBD1 (5 bases). CDR3 length: 13 amino acids. CDR1 is SEHNR, CDR2 FQNEAQ, per germline (reference sequence). V was cut by 7 bases and J by 2 bases, with 10 bases left in between. This CDR3 reads CASTQGLTDTQYF. The CDR3 DNA sequence: TGTGCCAGCACCCAGGGCCTCACAGATACGCAGTATTTT.

This sequence joins TRBV10-1 and TRBJ2-1, with 13 nucleotides matching TRBD2. Germline V gene data show CDR1 as WNHNN and CDR2 as SYGVQD (reference sequence). With V trimmed by 10 bases and J by 4 bases, 7 bases remained unmatched. This CDR3 is 15 amino acids long. CDR3 bases: TGCGCCAAACCGGGACTAGCGGGATCTTACAATGAGCAGTTCTTC. This codes for CAKPGLAGSYNEQFF.

The V and J genes are TRBV11-2 and TRBJ1-6; maybe TRBD1 (6 bases). This CDR3 contains 16 residues. Per the germline V gene, CDR1 is SGHAT and CDR2 is FQNNGV. V lost 6 bases and J lost 6, with 18 bases in between. The CDR3 reads CASSSTTQGGNSPLHF. The CDR3 DNA reads TGTGCCAGCAGTTCCACTACACAGGGTGGTAATTCACCCCTCCACTTT.

This clone appeared once. This rearrangement joins TRBV10-1 to TRBJ1-2, with 7 bases that match TRBD1. The V gene's germline CDR1 is WNHNN and CDR2 SYGVQD (reference sequence). V shed 1 base, J shed 6 bases, and the junction held 8 bases outside the gene matches. This CDR3 has 15 amino acids. The CDR3, as DNA: TGCGCCAGCAGTGAGTTGCGGGGACAGCCTAATGGCTACACCTTC. The encoded protein is CASSELRGQPNGYTF.

V usage is TRBV7-8 and J usage is TRBJ1-1; 8 bases line up with TRBD1. Germline V lookup: CDR1 SGHVS, CDR2 FQNEAQ. The trim removed 5 bases at V and 4 bases at J, leaving 6 bases unmatched. The length of the CDR3 is 14 residues. The CDR3 nucleotides read TGTGCCAGCAGCCAAGGACAGGGAGGCACTGAAGCTTTCTTT. Protein sequence: CASSQGQGGTEAFF.

The genes are TRBV4-1 and TRBJ2-3; D is perhaps TRBD2 (7 bases). Trimming stripped 4 bases from V and 0 bases from J, with 11 bases between. CDR1 MGHRA and CDR2 YSYEKL come from the germline V gene. The CDR3 runs 15 residues. CDR3 nucleotides: TGCGCCAGCAGCCTCCGGGGGGCTAGCACAGATACGCAGTATTTT. Its translation: CASSLRGASTDTQYF.

The CDR3 nucleotides read TGTGCCAGCAGTTATCGGTTGGGGGGTCCTGAAGCTTTCTTT. As protein: CASSYRLGGPEAFF. The V gene is TRBV27, the J gene TRBJ1-1; TRBD1 is a possible D gene (5 bases). This CDR3 is built from 14 residues. The germline V gene has CDR1 MNHEY and CDR2 SMNVEV (reference sequence). Deletions cut 4 bases from V and 6 bases from J, with 15 bases between.

The rearrangement uses TRBV14 and TRBJ1-2; D might be TRBD1 (5 bases). Germline V gene lookup returns CDR1 SGHDN and CDR2 FVKESK. The germline V and J ends were trimmed by 4 bases and 4 bases, with 13 bases remaining between them. This CDR3 contains 14 residues. CDR3 in DNA: TGTGCCAGCAGCCGCACGGACACACTCTATGGCTACACCTTC. This gives the protein CASSRTDTLYGYTF.

The chain is built from TRBV28 and TRBJ1-5, with a tentative D call TRBD1 (5 bases). V gave up 6 bases and J gave up 8 bases, with 11 bases separating them. The CDR3 totals 12 residues. CDR1 is MDHEN and CDR2 is SYDVKM in the germline V gene. CDR3 sequence (DNA): TGTGCCAGCAGGGGTCCGGGGGAGCCCCAGCATTTT. Protein: CASRGPGEPQHF.

The chain combines TRBV9 with TRBJ2-7, with TRBD2 identical over 10 bases. V trimming: 0 bases; J trimming: 7 bases; junction bases outside the gene matches: 4. Germline V gene lookup returns CDR1 SGDLS and CDR2 YYNGEE. The CDR3 consists of 14 residues. The chain's CDR3 is CASSVASGGREQYF. The CDR3 region has the DNA TGTGCCAGCAGCGTAGCTAGCGGGGGCCGGGAGCAGTACTTC.

The J gene is TRBJ1-4, the V gene TRBV25-1, with D hard to call. The CDR3 extends over 15 amino acids. Germline lookup yields CDR1 MGHDK and CDR2 SYGVNS. The V end lost 3 bases, the J end lost 7 bases, and 15 bases lay between the germline ends. The CDR3 nucleotides are TGTGCCAGCAGTGACCCGTTAAGAGAAGCTGAAAAACTGTTTTTT. Translating gives CASSDPLREAEKLFF.

In this sample, this clone turned up once. The gene calls are TRBV3-1 (or the pseudogene TRBV3-2) and TRBJ2-1; 7 bases fit TRBD2. There are 17 residues in the CDR3. V gave up 3 bases and J gave up 4 bases; unmatched junction bases: 12. CDR1 and CDR2 from the germline V gene are LGHDT and YNNKEL (reference sequence). In DNA, the CDR3 is TGTGCCAGCAGCCACCTCGGGAGTCTAGCGGCTTACAATGAGCAGTTCTTC. This encodes CASSHLGSLAAYNEQFF.

The sample holds one count of this clone. CDR3 loop: CASRRDRGGYTF. CDR3 in DNA: TGTGCCAGCAGGCGGGACAGGGGGGGCTACACCTTC. This chain links TRBV7-2 with TRBJ1-2; TRBD1 matches at 11 bases. Germline assignment: CDR1 SGHTA and CDR2 FQGNSA. This CDR3 contains 12 residues. The V and J ends lost 6 bases and 8 bases, in that order; junction bases with no gene match: 2.

The gene calls are TRBV6-2 or TRBV6-3 and TRBJ1-1, with D perhaps TRBD1 (6 bases). Per germline, CDR1 MNHEY and CDR2 SVGEGT. The V end was cut by 4 bases, the J end by 4 bases, with 16 bases between. The CDR3 contains 15 residues. The CDR3 loop is CASSSLSTGRTEAFF. The DNA for the CDR3 is TGTGCCAGCAGTTCACTCTCGACAGGCCGCACTGAAGCTTTCTTT.

CDR3 DNA: TGTGCCAGCAGCCCCCTGGCTAGCGGGGGAACCTACGAGCAGTACTTC. It translates to CASSPLASGGTYEQYF. The J gene is TRBJ2-7, the V gene TRBV9; 10 nucleotides match TRBD2. The CDR3 loop spans 16 amino acids. The germline CDR1 and CDR2 sequences are SGDLS and YYNGEE. The ends lost 4 bases at V and 2 bases at J; junction bases unmatched: 9.

The chain has TRBV11-3 and TRBJ2-7, with TRBD1 as a possible D gene (5 bases). The CDR3 runs to 15 residues. Trimming removed 5 bases from V and 6 bases from J, with 20 bases in between. Germline V lookup: CDR1 SGHNT, CDR2 YENEEA. This CDR3 reads CASSPQAAPGREQYF. The CDR3 DNA sequence: TGTGCCAGCAGCCCACAGGCGGCGCCAGGTCGCGAGCAGTACTTC.